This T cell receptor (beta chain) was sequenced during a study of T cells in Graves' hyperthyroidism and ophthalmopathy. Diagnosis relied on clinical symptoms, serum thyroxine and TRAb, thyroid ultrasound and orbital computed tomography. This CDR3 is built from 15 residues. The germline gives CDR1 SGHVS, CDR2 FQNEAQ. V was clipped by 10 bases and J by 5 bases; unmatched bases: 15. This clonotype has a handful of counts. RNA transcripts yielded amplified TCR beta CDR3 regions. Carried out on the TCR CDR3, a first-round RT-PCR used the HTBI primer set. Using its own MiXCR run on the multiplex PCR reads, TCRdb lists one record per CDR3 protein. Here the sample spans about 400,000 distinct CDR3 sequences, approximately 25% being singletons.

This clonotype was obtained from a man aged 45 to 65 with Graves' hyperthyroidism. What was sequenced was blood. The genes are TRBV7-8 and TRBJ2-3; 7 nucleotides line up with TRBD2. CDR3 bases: TGTGCCACCCAAATCGGGAGACTAGCAAGAGATACGCAGTATTTT. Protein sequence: CATQIGRLARDTQYF.